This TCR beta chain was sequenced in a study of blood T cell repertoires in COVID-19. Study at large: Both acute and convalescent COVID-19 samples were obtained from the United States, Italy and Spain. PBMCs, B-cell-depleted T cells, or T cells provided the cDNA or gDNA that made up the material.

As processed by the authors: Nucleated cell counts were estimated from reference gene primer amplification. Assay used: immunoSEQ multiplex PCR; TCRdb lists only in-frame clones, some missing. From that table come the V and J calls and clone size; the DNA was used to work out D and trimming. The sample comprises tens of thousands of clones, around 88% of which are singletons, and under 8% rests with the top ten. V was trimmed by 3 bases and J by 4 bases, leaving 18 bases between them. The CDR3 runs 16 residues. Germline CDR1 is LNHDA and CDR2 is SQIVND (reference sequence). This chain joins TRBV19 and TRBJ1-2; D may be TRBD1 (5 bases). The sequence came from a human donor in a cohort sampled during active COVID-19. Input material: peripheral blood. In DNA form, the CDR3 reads TGTGCCAGTAGTATTTGGGCCTGGGGGGTCGGCTATGGCTACACCTTC. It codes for CASSIWAWGVGYGYTF. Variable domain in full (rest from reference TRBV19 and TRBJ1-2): DGGITQSPKYLFRKEGQNVTLSCEQNLNHDAMYWYRQDPGQGLRLIYYSQIVNDFQKGDIAEGYSVSREKKESFPLTVTSAQKNPTAFYLCASSIWAWGVGYGYTFGSGTRLTVV.